This TCR beta chain derives from a study of cytomegalovirus exposure and HLA in healthy donors. Study context: Later, an analysis reported that the 130 or so validation repertoires had used the same platform as the roughly 680 first-cohort repertoires.

CDR1 and CDR2 from the germline V gene are LNHDA and SQIVND (reference sequence). CDR3 length: 15 residues. J was trimmed by 7 bases and V by 3 bases; bases with no gene match: 7. Whole-study findings and limits: In a later analysis, first-cohort TCR clusters were found to tend to co-occur in the roughly 120 validation repertoires. TCR beta chains numbering 150 to 200 were designated cytomegalovirus-associated. A few chains tied to CMV proved CMV antigen-specific in vitro.

Produced via immunoSEQ multiplex PCR; TCRdb's table is partial and in-frame only. The sample yields some 150,000 clones, around 90% seen once. A single count supports this clone. Its antigen is as yet unknown. This rearrangement joins TRBV19 to TRBJ1-5; the match to TRBD1 covers 9 bases. This receptor was taken from a man aged 18 to 30 in good health and CMV-seropositive. The specimen was PBMCs. CDR3 nucleotides: TGTGCCAGTAGTATCTTCGACAGGGGGGGCCAGCCCCAGCATTTT. Translated, it gives CASSIFDRGGQPQHF. Supplemented by reference TRBV19 and TRBJ1-5, the full variable domain reads DGGITQSPKYLFRKEGQNVTLSCEQNLNHDAMYWYRQDPGQGLRLIYYSQIVNDFQKGDIAEGYSVSREKKESFPLTVTSAQKNPTAFYLCASSIFDRGGQPQHFGDGTRLSIL.